This T cell receptor (beta chain) stems from a study of beta chain features in type 1 diabetes. Germline CDR1 and CDR2: KGHSH and LQKENI. The CDR3 length is 14 residues. V was shortened by 2 bases and J by 8 bases, with 13 bases between the two germline ends. The study reverse transcribed the entire isolated RNA, so it sequenced expressed TCRB transcripts. Using immunoSEQ multiplex PCR, the repertoire was profiled, and TCRdb retains in-frame clones only, with some absent. The table includes 430,000 or so clones, approximately 10% detected once. As to this clone: Its antigen is currently unknown.

Overall study results and limits: The similarity of naive, central memory and Treg TCRB repertoires appeared greater among patients than among healthy donors.

This TCR came from a woman aged 18-29 years in good health. The chain has TRBV18 and TRBJ2-4; D possibly corresponds to TRBD1 (8 bases). The sequenced material came from naive CD4+ T cells from blood. The DNA for the CDR3 is TGTGCCAGCTCACCAAGGACAGGGAGGGACATTCAGTACTTC. The encoded protein is CASSPRTGRDIQYF.